These 25 T cell receptor beta chains originate from one sample sequenced in a study of blood T cell repertoires in COVID-19. Some clones are missing from TCRdb's copy, which holds only in-frame ones; the method was immunoSEQ multiplex PCR. Here the sample spans around 65,000 clones, around 80% being singletons. The sample taken for sequencing was peripheral blood. These receptors were obtained from a human donor in a cohort sampled during active COVID-19.

The chain couples TRBV11-2 to TRBJ2-7; D may be TRBD2 (5 bases). Germline CDR1 and CDR2: SGHAT and FQNNGV. Trimming cost V 5 bases and J 3 bases, with 17 bases left between them. The CDR3 contains 15 residues. The CDR3 region is CASSLGGDPHYEQYF. CDR3 DNA sequence: TGTGCCAGCAGCCTAGGAGGCGACCCCCACTACGAGCAGTACTTC.

This clone was recorded a few times. This chain joins TRBV2 and TRBJ2-3; possibly TRBD2 for D (6 bases). Germline CDR1 SNHLY, CDR2 FYNNEI. The germline V and J ends were trimmed by 5 bases and 1 base, with 10 bases remaining between them. There are 14 residues in the CDR3. The CDR3 bases are TGTGCCAGCAGTTCTAGCGCCCGCACAGATACGCAGTATTTT. Its translation is CASSSSARTDTQYF.

This chain joins TRBV9 and TRBJ2-1; tentatively, D is TRBD2 (5 bases). V was cut by 3 bases and J by 0 bases, with 7 bases left in between. From germline, CDR1 is SGDLS and CDR2 YYNGEE. This CDR3 contains 14 residues. The CDR3 spells CASSETSSYNEQFF. CDR3 in DNA: TGTGCCAGCAGCGAAACTAGCTCCTACAATGAGCAGTTCTTC.

The chain recombines TRBV4-2 with TRBJ2-3; 7 nucleotides line up with TRBD2. Unmatched junction bases numbered 8, after V lost 3 bases and J lost 2 bases. Germline V gene data show CDR1 as LGHNA and CDR2 as YNFKEQ. CDR3 length: 16 residues. CDR3 sequence: CASSQEAGPTTDTQYF. The CDR3 DNA reads TGTGCCAGCAGCCAGGAAGCGGGACCGACCACAGATACGCAGTATTTT.

V usage is TRBV5-1 and J usage is TRBJ1-4; no firm D call. The CDR3 covers 14 residues. V shed 6 bases and J shed 5 bases, with 14 bases lying between them. The germline V gene has CDR1 SGHRS and CDR2 YFSETQ. The CDR3 DNA is TGCGCCAGCACTGACGCGGGTCCGAATGAAAAACTGTTTTTT. This encodes CASTDAGPNEKLFF.

The CDR3 sequence is CASSLRSSYNSPLHF. CDR3 nucleotides: TGTGCCAGCAGTTTAAGGAGCTCCTATAATTCACCCCTCCACTTT. The chain recombines TRBV28 with TRBJ1-6, with D hard to call. V lost 2 bases, J lost 0 bases, and 5 bases lay in between. This CDR3 contains 15 residues. CDR1 is MDHEN, CDR2 SYDVKM, per germline.

In its sample, this clone was seen once. The rearrangement links TRBV19 to TRBJ1-5; no firm D call. This CDR3 comprises 14 residues. V lost 5 bases, J lost 5 bases, and 13 bases lay in between. Germline loops: CDR1 LNHDA, CDR2 SQIVND (reference sequence). CDR3 amino acids: CASSWRGWDQPQHF. The CDR3, as DNA: TGTGCCAGTAGTTGGCGGGGTTGGGATCAGCCCCAGCATTTT. Complete variable domain (other parts from reference TRBV19 and TRBJ1-5): DGGITQSPKYLFRKEGQNVTLSCEQNLNHDAMYWYRQDPGQGLRLIYYSQIVNDFQKGDIAEGYSVSREKKESFPLTVTSAQKNPTAFYLCASSWRGWDQPQHFGDGTRLSIL.

The rearrangement links TRBV7-8 to TRBJ2-1; 11 nucleotides line up with TRBD2. Per germline, CDR1 SGHVS and CDR2 FQNEAQ. V dropped 3 bases and J dropped 7; count of bases not matched to a gene: 5. CDR3 length: 15 amino acids. The CDR3, as DNA: TGTGCCAGCAGCTTCCTAGCGGGAGGTTTGAATGAGCAGTTCTTC. Residues: CASSFLAGGLNEQFF.

The chain carries TRBV6-5 and TRBJ1-2; no definite D call. Looked up from germline, CDR1 is MNHEY and CDR2 is SVGAGI. CDR3 length: 13 amino acids. V was shortened by 6 bases and J by 3 bases, with 11 bases between the two germline ends. The CDR3 bases are TGTGCCAGCAGCCGCGCCGCGGACTATGGCTACACCTTC. Translating it yields CASSRAADYGYTF.

J is TRBJ2-1 and V is TRBV28, with 12 bases that match TRBD2. CDR1 is MDHEN, CDR2 SYDVKM, per germline. With V trimmed by 6 bases and J by 8 bases, 20 bases remained unmatched. This CDR3 comprises 19 residues. CDR3 protein: CASSPDLSTGLAGQDEQFF. As DNA, the CDR3 is TGTGCCAGCAGCCCAGACCTCTCCACCGGACTAGCGGGACAGGATGAGCAGTTCTTC. The full variable domain, completed using reference TRBV28 and TRBJ2-1, is DVKVTQSSRYLVKRTGEKVFLECVQDMDHENMFWYRQDPGLGLRLIYFSYDVKMKEKGDIPEGYSVSREKKERFSLILESASTNQTSMYLCASSPDLSTGLAGQDEQFFGPGTRLTVL.

This sequence joins TRBV3-1 (or the pseudogene TRBV3-2) and TRBJ2-1; 12 bases are a match to TRBD2. This CDR3 is 16 amino acids long. J was trimmed by 2 bases and V by 1 base; bases with no gene match: 0. Germline V gene sequence: CDR1 LGHDT, CDR2 YNNKEL (reference sequence). Here the CDR3 reads CASSQGLAGAYNEQFF. The CDR3 DNA sequence: TGTGCCAGCAGCCAAGGACTAGCGGGGGCCTACAATGAGCAGTTCTTC.

J is TRBJ2-4 and V is TRBV6-6, with TRBD2 matching over 7 bases. CDR3 length: 19 residues. The V gene end was trimmed by 5 bases and the J gene end by 0 bases; junction bases not matched to a gene: 16. The germline V gene encodes CDR1 MNHNY and CDR2 SVGAGI (reference sequence). The CDR3 region is CASSPRGDPRGGAKNIQYF. CDR3 DNA sequence: TGTGCCAGCAGTCCCCGGGGGGACCCCCGAGGTGGAGCCAAAAACATTCAGTACTTC.

This clone has more than one count but fewer than ten. The J gene is TRBJ1-2, the V gene TRBV7-8; 8 bases fit TRBD1. The CDR3 loop spans 15 amino acids. V was clipped by 4 bases and J by 6 bases; unmatched bases: 10. Germline V gene sequence: CDR1 SGHVS, CDR2 FQNEAQ. CDR3 DNA: TGTGCCAGCAGCTCTTACCCCACACAGGGGGATGGCTACACCTTC. It is translated as CASSSYPTQGDGYTF.

The gene calls are TRBV28 and TRBJ2-7; a possible D gene is TRBD1 (5 bases). The V gene's germline CDR1 is MDHEN and CDR2 SYDVKM. CDR3 length equals 14 residues. V lost 6 bases and J lost 0, with 12 bases in between. The CDR3 nucleotides read TGTGCCAGCAGGGGGCCGAGGAGCTCCTACGAGCAGTACTTC. Translating it yields CASRGPRSSYEQYF.

As DNA, the CDR3 is TGTGCCAGCAGCCAAGAATTGGGGGGGATCACAGATACGCAGTATTTT. Amino acids: CASSQELGGITDTQYF. The chain joins TRBV4-2 to TRBJ2-3; TRBD2 matches at 7 bases. Germline V gives CDR1 LGHNA, CDR2 YNFKEQ. V lost 0 bases, J lost 2 bases, and 5 bases stayed unmatched. The CDR3 consists of 16 residues.

The CDR3 sequence is CASKKSGGSGANVLTF. The DNA for the CDR3 is TGTGCCAGCAAGAAATCAGGGGGCTCTGGGGCCAACGTCCTGACTTTC. The rearrangement links TRBV2 to TRBJ2-6, with 7 nucleotides matching TRBD1. The trim removed 7 bases at V and 0 bases at J, leaving 6 bases unmatched. The CDR3 sequence is 16 residues long. Per germline, CDR1 SNHLY and CDR2 FYNNEI.

The gene calls are TRBV4-1 and TRBJ2-3; 15 bases fit TRBD2. Trimming removed 5 bases from V and 5 bases from J; junction bases left unmatched: 20. The CDR3 is 21 residues long. CDR1 is MGHRA, CDR2 YSYEKL, per germline. CDR3 protein: CASSDYWGLAGGIPLGDTQYF. CDR3 nucleotides: TGCGCCAGCAGCGATTACTGGGGACTAGCGGGAGGCATCCCCCTCGGAGATACGCAGTATTTT.

A single count supports this clone. The CDR3 nucleotides read TGTGCCAGCAGTTACTCCCCGACTAGCGTGAAGTTCTTC. The encoded protein is CASSYSPTSVKFF. This chain joins TRBV6-5 and TRBJ2-1, with 8 bases that match TRBD2. This CDR3 has 13 residues. Unmatched junction bases numbered 6, after V lost 0 bases and J lost 14 bases. Germline lookup yields CDR1 MNHEY and CDR2 SVGAGI.

This clone showed up just a few times. V and J are TRBV6-1 and TRBJ2-7, with no clear D. Between the trimmed V and J ends, which lost 1 base and 0 bases, there was a span of 7 bases. The CDR3 totals 14 residues. The germline V gene has CDR1 MNHNS and CDR2 SASEGT. The CDR3 DNA is TGTGCCAGCAGTGAAGGGCGGAGCTCCTACGAGCAGTACTTC. Translating it yields CASSEGRSSYEQYF.

V gene TRBV29-1 combines with J gene TRBJ1-4; D is perhaps TRBD1 (5 bases). The V and J ends lost 0 bases and 13 bases respectively, with 30 bases between them. The CDR3 covers 18 residues. Germline V CDR1 and CDR2: SQVTM, ANQGSEA. CDR3 in DNA: TGCAGCGTTGAAGATGGTAGGGTTAGGACAAATGAAAATGGTAGACTGTTTTTT. Protein sequence: CSVEDGRVRTNENGRLFF. Full variable domain (missing parts from reference TRBV29-1 and TRBJ1-4): SAVISQKPSRDICQRGTSLTIQCQVDSQVTMMFWYRQQPGQSLTLIATANQGSEATYESGFVIDKFPISRPNLTFSTLTVSNMSPEDSSIYLCSVEDGRVRTNENGRLFFGSGTQLSVL.

The chain links TRBV30 to TRBJ2-1, with 10 bases fitting TRBD2. The CDR3 is 20 amino acids. V lost 0 bases, J lost 0 bases, and 14 bases stayed unmatched. Germline V gives CDR1 GTSNPN, CDR2 SVGIG (reference sequence). The CDR3 DNA follows: TGTGCCTGGAGTGTACTCTTTGTTTTAACTAGCGGGACCTCCTACAATGAGCAGTTCTTC. Protein sequence: CAWSVLFVLTSGTSYNEQFF.

This clone was picked up a small number of times. This chain connects TRBV7-6 to TRBJ1-3; D unclear. The CDR3 loop spans 16 amino acids. With 2 bases removed from V and 0 bases from J, the gap between germline ends came to 11 bases. CDR1 is SGHVS, CDR2 FNYEAQ, per germline. CDR3 sequence reads: CASSLSQAGSGNTIYF. The CDR3 nucleotides are TGTGCCAGCAGCTTAAGTCAGGCCGGCTCTGGAAACACCATATATTTT.

The V call is TRBV7-9, the J call TRBJ2-1; the match to TRBD2 covers 7 bases. Germline assignment: CDR1 SEHNR and CDR2 FQNEAQ (reference sequence). The V gene end was trimmed by 4 bases and the J gene end by 0 bases; junction bases not matched to a gene: 3. CDR3 length: 15 residues. CDR3 sequence reads: CASSSLAVSYNEQFF. The CDR3 DNA is TGTGCCAGCAGCTCCCTAGCGGTCTCCTACAATGAGCAGTTCTTC.

This chain uses TRBV9 with TRBJ2-5; TRBD2 aligns across 8 bases. The germline V gene has CDR1 SGDLS and CDR2 YYNGEE. The CDR3 sequence is 15 residues long. Trimming took 0 bases from V and 5 from J; bases not matched to a gene: 6. The CDR3 DNA is TGTGCCAGCAGCGTAGGAGGGACTAGTACGGAGACCCAGTACTTC. It specifies CASSVGGTSTETQYF.

The V and J genes are TRBV18 and TRBJ1-1; 12 nucleotides align to TRBD1. Germline assignment: CDR1 KGHSH and CDR2 LQKENI. With V trimmed by 3 bases and J by 5 bases, 7 bases remained unmatched. This CDR3 has 16 amino acids. The CDR3 loop reads CASSPGQGAVRTEAFF. DNA for the CDR3: TGTGCCAGCTCACCGGGACAGGGGGCGGTAAGGACTGAAGCTTTCTTT.